The 12 T cell receptor beta chains presented below share a single source sample, sequenced in a study of CD4+ T cells in melanoma. Profiling relied on immunoSEQ multiplex PCR, and the TCRdb table lists in-frame clones only, not all of them. The sample lists about 10,000 clones; roughly two thirds were seen once. Sequences were obtained from cells from a culture (not recorded whether cultured in vitro). All receptors come from a human donor with melanoma.

This sequence joins TRBV4-1 and TRBJ1-4; D not resolved. Trimming left V 5 bases short and J 4 bases short, with 17 bases between. Germline loops: CDR1 MGHRA, CDR2 YSYEKL. The CDR3 is 16 amino acids. Here the CDR3 DNA reads TGCGCCAGCAGCTATCCTCCGGCACCTGTTAATGAAAAACTGTTTTTT. Its translation: CASSYPPAPVNEKLFF.

The chain uses TRBV2 and TRBJ1-5; D might be TRBD1 (5 bases). Per germline, CDR1 SNHLY and CDR2 FYNNEI. The CDR3 loop spans 14 amino acids. Trimming shortened V by 9 bases and J by 3 bases, and 15 bases separated the two germline ends. The CDR3 sequence is CASQGRRDNQPQHF. CDR3 coding DNA: TGTGCCAGTCAGGGCAGGCGGGACAATCAGCCCCAGCATTTT.

The chain combines TRBV23-1 with TRBJ1-4, with 10 bases that match TRBD1. TRBV23-1 qualifies as an ORF whose function is uncertain. Trimming removed 1 base from V and 4 bases from J; junction bases left unmatched: 6. There are 17 residues in the CDR3. DNA for the CDR3: TGCGCCAGCAGTCAATTCGGGACAGGGGCCGATAATGAAAAACTGTTTTTT. It is translated as CASSQFGTGADNEKLFF.

The V call is TRBV11-2, the J call TRBJ1-2, with 8 bases identical to TRBD1. The germline V gene encodes CDR1 SGHAT and CDR2 FQNNGV. This CDR3 has 16 residues. The V gene end was trimmed by 0 bases and the J gene end by 4 bases; junction bases not matched to a gene: 7. CDR3 DNA: TGTGCCAGCAGCTTAGATTCCGGGACAGGTCCCTATGGCTACACCTTC. This codes for CASSLDSGTGPYGYTF.

This clone was counted only a few times. The chain joins TRBV18 to TRBJ2-2; 7 bases fit TRBD1. Germline values: CDR1 KGHSH, CDR2 LQKENI. V trimming: 2 bases; J trimming: 7 bases; junction bases outside the gene matches: 7. The CDR3 contains 15 residues. The CDR3 DNA reads TGTGCCAGCTCACCAAAGACAGGGAGCTACGGGGAGCTGTTTTTT. It codes for CASSPKTGSYGELFF.

The chain combines TRBV5-1 with TRBJ2-2; D may be TRBD1 (5 bases). V shed 7 bases and J shed 1 base, with 11 bases lying between them. There are 14 residues in the CDR3. CDR1 SGHRS and CDR2 YFSETQ come from the germline V gene. The CDR3 nucleotides read TGCGCCAGCCGTCGGCAGGGGAACACCGGGGAGCTGTTTTTT. Its translation: CASRRQGNTGELFF.

The chain couples TRBV11-3 to TRBJ2-1; no reliable D call. Germline V gives CDR1 SGHNT, CDR2 YENEEA. This CDR3 is 12 amino acids long. Trimming pared 0 bases from V and 6 bases from J, leaving 3 bases between. The CDR3 reads CASSLDSNEQFF. CDR3 bases: TGTGCCAGCAGCTTAGATAGCAATGAGCAGTTCTTC. Variable domain in full (rest from reference TRBV11-3 and TRBJ2-1): EAGVVQSPRYKIIEKKQPVAFWCNPISGHNTLYWYLQNLGQGPELLIRYENEEAVDDSQLPKDRFSAERLKGVDSTLKIQPAELGDSAVYLCASSLDSNEQFFGPGTRLTVL.

The chain uses TRBV18 and TRBJ1-4; D call uncertain. The germline gives CDR1 KGHSH, CDR2 LQKENI. Trimming pared 5 bases from V and 10 bases from J, leaving 17 bases between. The CDR3 length is 14 residues. The CDR3 DNA follows: TGTGCCAGCTCATTCTCGGGTAGGGAAGGAAAACTGTTTTTT. Its protein is CASSFSGREGKLFF. Variable domain in full (rest from reference TRBV18 and TRBJ1-4): NAGVMQNPRHLVRRRGQEARLRCSPMKGHSHVYWYRQLPEEGLKFMVYLQKENIIDESGMPKERFSAEFPKEGPSILRIQQVVRGDSAAYFCASSFSGREGKLFFGSGTQLSVL.

This chain uses TRBV7-6 with TRBJ1-3, with D tentatively TRBD1 (6 bases). V gave up 4 bases and J gave up 4 bases, with 14 bases separating them. The CDR3 is 15 amino acids. Germline CDR1 reads SGHVS; CDR2 reads FNYEAQ. In nucleotides, the CDR3 is TGTGCCAGCAGCTGGGGGGGGCAATCAGGAAACACCATATATTTT. Protein product: CASSWGGQSGNTIYF.

This clone was seen only once. This chain links TRBV11-3 with TRBJ2-3; no definite D call. This CDR3 is built from 13 residues. Germline CDR1 and CDR2: SGHNT and YENEEA. V was pared by 1 base and J by 4 bases, with 6 bases between. CDR3 nucleotides: TGTGCCAGCAGCTTAGCGGTCCCAGATACGCAGTATTTT. Translated: CASSLAVPDTQYF.

This clone was seen only once. The chain couples TRBV9 to TRBJ2-7; D remains unclear. The V gene's germline CDR1 is SGDLS and CDR2 YYNGEE. The CDR3 is 13 residues long. Trimming took off 1 base at V and 6 bases at J, with 11 bases between the two ends. As DNA, the CDR3 is TGTGCCAGCAGCGTAACTTTGGGTGGCGAGCAGTACTTC. It translates to CASSVTLGGEQYF. The whole variable domain, remainder taken from reference TRBV9 and TRBJ2-7, is DSGVTQTPKHLITATGQRVTLRCSPRSGDLSVYWYQQSLDQGLQFLIQYYNGEERAKGNILERFSAQQFPDLHSELNLSSLELGDSALYFCASSVTLGGEQYFGPGTRLTVT.

V and J are TRBV27 and TRBJ1-2, with a possible D match to TRBD1 (5 bases). This CDR3 is built from 16 residues. Germline CDR1 is MNHEY and CDR2 is SMNVEV (reference sequence). Trimming cost V 1 base and J 1 base, with 13 bases left between them. The CDR3 nucleotides read TGTGCCAGCAGTTTATGGGGACGGGGCGGTAACTATGGCTACACCTTC. Translated, it gives CASSLWGRGGNYGYTF.